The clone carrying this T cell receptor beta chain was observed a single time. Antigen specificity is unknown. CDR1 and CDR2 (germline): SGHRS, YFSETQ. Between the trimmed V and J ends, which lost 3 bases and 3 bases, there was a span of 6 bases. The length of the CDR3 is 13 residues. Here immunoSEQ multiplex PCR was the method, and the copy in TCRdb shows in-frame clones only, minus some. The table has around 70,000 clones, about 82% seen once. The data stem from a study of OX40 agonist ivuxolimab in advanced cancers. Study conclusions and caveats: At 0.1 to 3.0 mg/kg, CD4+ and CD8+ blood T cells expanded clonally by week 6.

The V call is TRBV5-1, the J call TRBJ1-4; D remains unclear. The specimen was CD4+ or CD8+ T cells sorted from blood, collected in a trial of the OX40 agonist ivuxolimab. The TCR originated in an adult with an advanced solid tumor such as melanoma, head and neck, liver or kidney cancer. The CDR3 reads CASSYSPNEKLFF. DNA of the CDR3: TGCGCCAGCAGCTACAGTCCTAATGAAAAACTGTTTTTT.